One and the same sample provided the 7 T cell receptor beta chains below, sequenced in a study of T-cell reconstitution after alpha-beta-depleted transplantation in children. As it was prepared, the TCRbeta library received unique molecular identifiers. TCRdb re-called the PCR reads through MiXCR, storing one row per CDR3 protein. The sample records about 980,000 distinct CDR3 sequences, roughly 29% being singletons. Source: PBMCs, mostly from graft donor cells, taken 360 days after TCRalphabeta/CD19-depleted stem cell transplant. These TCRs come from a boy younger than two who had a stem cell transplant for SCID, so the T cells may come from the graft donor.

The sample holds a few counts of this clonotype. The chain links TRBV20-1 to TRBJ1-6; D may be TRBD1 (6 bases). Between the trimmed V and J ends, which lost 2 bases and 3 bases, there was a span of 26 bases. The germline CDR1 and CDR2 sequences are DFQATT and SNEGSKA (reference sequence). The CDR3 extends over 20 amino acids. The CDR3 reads CSARRNIGRLTGVYNSPLHF. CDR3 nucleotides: TGCAGTGCTAGAAGGAATATAGGGAGACTGACAGGCGTCTATAATTCACCCCTCCACTTT.

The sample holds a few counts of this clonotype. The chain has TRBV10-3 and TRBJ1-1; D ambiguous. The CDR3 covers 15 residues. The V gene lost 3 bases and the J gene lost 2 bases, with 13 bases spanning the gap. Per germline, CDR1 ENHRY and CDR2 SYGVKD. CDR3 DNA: TGTGCCATCAGTGATGGCCCGAAGGGTAACACTGAAGCTTTCTTT. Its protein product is CAISDGPKGNTEAFF.

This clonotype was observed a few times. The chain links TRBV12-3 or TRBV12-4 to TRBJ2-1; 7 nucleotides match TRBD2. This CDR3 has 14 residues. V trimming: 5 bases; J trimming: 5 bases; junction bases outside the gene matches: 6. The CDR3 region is CASSRGGRHNEQFF. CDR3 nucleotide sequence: TGTGCCAGCAGTCGCGGGGGTCGGCACAATGAGCAGTTCTTC.

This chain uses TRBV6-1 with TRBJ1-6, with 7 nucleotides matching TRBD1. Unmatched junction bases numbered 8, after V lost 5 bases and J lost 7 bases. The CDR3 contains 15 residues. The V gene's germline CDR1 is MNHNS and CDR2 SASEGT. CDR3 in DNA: TGTGCCAGCAGTCGCTTGACAGGGATAAATTCACCCCTCCACTTT. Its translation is CASSRLTGINSPLHF.

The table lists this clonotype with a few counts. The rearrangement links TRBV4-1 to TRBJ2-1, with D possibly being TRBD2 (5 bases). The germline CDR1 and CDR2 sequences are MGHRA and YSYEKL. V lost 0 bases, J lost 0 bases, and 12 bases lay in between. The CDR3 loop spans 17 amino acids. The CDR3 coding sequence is TGCGCCAGCAGCCAAGACAGAGGACTGAGCTCCTACAATGAGCAGTTCTTC. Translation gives CASSQDRGLSSYNEQFF.

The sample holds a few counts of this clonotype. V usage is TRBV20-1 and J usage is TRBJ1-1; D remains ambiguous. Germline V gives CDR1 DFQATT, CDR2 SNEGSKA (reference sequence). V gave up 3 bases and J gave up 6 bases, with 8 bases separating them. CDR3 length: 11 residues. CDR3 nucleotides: TGCAGTGCTAGGACCCTGGCTGAAGCTTTCTTT. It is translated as CSARTLAEAFF.

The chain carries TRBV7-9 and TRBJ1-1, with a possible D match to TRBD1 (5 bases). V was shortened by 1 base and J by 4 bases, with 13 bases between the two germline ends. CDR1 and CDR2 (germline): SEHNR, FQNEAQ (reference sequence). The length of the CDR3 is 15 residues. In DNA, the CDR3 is TGTGCCAGCAGCTTAGGCCAGGGAAGGAGCACTGAAGCTTTCTTT. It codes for CASSLGQGRSTEAFF.